This T cell receptor beta chain was profiled in a study of PD-1 blockade in mismatch repair-deficient tumors. Study-level information: All were previously treated, progressing patients with approximately 12 mismatch repair-deficient cancer types.

Assay: immunoSEQ multiplex PCR; the TCRdb copy retains only in-frame clones and omits some. The sample lists around 110,000 clones; over 60% were seen once. The CDR3 spans 13 residues. CDR1 and CDR2 from the germline V gene are SGHNT and YENEEA. V lost 5 bases to trimming and J lost 10 bases, with 15 bases between them. The source material was peripheral blood, sampled 60 weeks after starting pembrolizumab. This receptor was identified in an adult with mismatch repair-deficient cancer. The gene calls are TRBV11-3 and TRBJ2-1, with a weak D call TRBD2 (5 bases). In DNA form, the CDR3 reads TGTGCCAGCAGCGGCCCCTGGGGAGACGAGCAGTTCTTC. Protein product: CASSGPWGDEQFF.